This T cell receptor (beta chain) was recovered during a study of patients and donors after allogeneic stem cell transplantation. A single record per CDR3 protein comes from TCRdb applying MiXCR to the RT-PCR reads. The data contain approximately 8,000 distinct CDR3 sequences, roughly 10% of them singletons. Only one count was recorded for this clonotype. CDR1 SEHNR and CDR2 FQNEAQ come from the germline V gene (reference sequence). The CDR3 loop spans 13 amino acids. Trimming pared 10 bases from V and 0 bases from J, leaving 11 bases between. This chain connects TRBV7-9 to TRBJ2-3; a weak D match, TRBD2 (5 bases). The sequenced sample was blood, either unsorted or a sorted T cell fraction (not recorded which). The TCR was taken from a human donor who was either an allogeneic HSCT recipient or a stem cell or donor lymphocyte infusion donor (not recorded which). It is not recorded whose cells these are; they may come from a transplant donor. CDR3 sequence: CATPTGSTDTQYF. CDR3 nucleotides: TGTGCCACCCCAACGGGAAGCACAGATACGCAGTATTTT.